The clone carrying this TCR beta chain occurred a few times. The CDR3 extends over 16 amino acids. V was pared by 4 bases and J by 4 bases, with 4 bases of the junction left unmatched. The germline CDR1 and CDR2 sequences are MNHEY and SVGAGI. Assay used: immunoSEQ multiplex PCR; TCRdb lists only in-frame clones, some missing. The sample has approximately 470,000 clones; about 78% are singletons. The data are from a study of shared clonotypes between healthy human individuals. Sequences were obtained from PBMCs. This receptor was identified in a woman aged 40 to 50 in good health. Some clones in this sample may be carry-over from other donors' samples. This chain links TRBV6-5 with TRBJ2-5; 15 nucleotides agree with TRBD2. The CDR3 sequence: CASSSGLAGGGETQYF. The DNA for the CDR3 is TGTGCCAGCAGTTCCGGACTAGCGGGAGGGGGAGAGACCCAGTACTTC.